The T cell receptor (beta chain) described here comes from a study of T cell repertoires in cytomegalovirus infection. Study-level information: CMV epitopes that were recently identified and HLA-C-restricted were used alongside well-studied HLA-B-restricted ones. It was the public TCR beta signatures that indicated both CMV infection and matching HLA type. Broader study findings: Across the ex vivo response, the dominant clonotypes were HLA-C-restricted CMV-specific TCR beta clonotypes.

MiXCR, applied by TCRdb to the reads, yields one record per CDR3 protein. The sample contains roughly 920,000 distinct CDR3 sequences, 31% of which appear only once. Germline V gene lookup returns CDR1 MNHNY and CDR2 SVGAGI (reference sequence). The junction had 4 bases not matched to a gene; V was cut back by 0 bases and J by 4 bases. The CDR3 consists of 15 residues. Comments on this clonotype: The target antigen is unknown.

The sequences come from cultured CD8+ T cells from PBMCs, collected from culture after CMV antigen stimulation. The genes are TRBV6-6 and TRBJ1-1; 8 bases are shared with TRBD1. This TCR was recovered from a human donor in good health (CMV status not recorded). Some clones in this sample may be carry-over from other donors' samples. The CDR3 here is CASSYSPGGFTEAFF. Written as DNA, the CDR3 is TGTGCCAGCAGTTACTCGCCAGGGGGCTTCACTGAAGCTTTCTTT.